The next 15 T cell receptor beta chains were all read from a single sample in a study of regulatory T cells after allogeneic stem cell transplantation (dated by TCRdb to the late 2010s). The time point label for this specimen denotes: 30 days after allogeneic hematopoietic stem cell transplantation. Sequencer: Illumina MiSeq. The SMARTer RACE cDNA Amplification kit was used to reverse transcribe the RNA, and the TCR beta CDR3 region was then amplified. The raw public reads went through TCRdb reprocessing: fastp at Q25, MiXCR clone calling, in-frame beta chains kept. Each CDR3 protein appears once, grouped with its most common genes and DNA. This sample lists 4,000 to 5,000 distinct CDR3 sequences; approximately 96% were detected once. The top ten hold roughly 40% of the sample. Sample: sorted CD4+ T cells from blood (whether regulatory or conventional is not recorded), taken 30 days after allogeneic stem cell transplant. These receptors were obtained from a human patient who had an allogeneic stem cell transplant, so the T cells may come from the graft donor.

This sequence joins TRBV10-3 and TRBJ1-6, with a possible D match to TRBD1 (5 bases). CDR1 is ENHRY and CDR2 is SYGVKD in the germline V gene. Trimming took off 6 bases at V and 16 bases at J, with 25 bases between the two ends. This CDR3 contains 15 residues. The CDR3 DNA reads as TGTGCCATCAGGGGCCAGGGAGAAGGGCGGGCAGAGCTCCACTTT. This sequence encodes CAIRGQGEGRAELHF.

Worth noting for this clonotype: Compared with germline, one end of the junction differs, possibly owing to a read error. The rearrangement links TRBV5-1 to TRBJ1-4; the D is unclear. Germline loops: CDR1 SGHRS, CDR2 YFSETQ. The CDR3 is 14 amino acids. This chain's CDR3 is CAISSVTSNEKLFF. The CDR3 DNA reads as TGCGCCATCAGCTCCGTGACGTCTAATGAAAAACTGTTTTTT.

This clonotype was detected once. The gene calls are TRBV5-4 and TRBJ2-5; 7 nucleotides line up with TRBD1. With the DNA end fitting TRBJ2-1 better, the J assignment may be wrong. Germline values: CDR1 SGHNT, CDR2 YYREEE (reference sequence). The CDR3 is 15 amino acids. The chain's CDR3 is CASSLKVQGKETQFF. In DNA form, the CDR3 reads TGTGCCAGCAGCCTAAAGGTACAGGGGAAAGAGACCCAGTTCTTC.

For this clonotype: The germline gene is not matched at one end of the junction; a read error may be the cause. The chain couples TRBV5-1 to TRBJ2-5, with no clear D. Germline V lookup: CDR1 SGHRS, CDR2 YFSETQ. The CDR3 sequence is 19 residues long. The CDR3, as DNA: TGCCCCAGCACCTTGTTCGTGCCTGGGCGGTCTGGCCTGAAAGAGACCCAGTACTTC. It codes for CPSTLFVPGRSGLKETQYF.

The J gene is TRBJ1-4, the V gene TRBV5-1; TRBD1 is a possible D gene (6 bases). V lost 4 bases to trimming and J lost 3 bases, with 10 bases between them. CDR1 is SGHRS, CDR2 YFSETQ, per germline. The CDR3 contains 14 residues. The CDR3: CASSGGTSNEKLFF. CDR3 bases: TGCGCCAGCAGCGGCGGGACATCTAATGAAAAACTGTTTTTT. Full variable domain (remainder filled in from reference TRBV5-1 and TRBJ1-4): KAGVTQTPRYLIKTRGQQVTLSCSPISGHRSVSWYQQTPGQGLQFLFEYFSETQRNKGNFPGRFSGRQFSNSRSEMNVSTLELGDSALYLCASSGGTSNEKLFFGSGTQLSVL.

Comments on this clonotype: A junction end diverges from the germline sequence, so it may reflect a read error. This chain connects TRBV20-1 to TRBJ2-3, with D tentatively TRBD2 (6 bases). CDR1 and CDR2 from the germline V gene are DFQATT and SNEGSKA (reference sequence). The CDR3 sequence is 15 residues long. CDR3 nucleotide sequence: TGCAGTACTAGAGAGCCGTCGGGAGAGGGAGATACGCAGTATTTT. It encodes CSTREPSGEGDTQYF.

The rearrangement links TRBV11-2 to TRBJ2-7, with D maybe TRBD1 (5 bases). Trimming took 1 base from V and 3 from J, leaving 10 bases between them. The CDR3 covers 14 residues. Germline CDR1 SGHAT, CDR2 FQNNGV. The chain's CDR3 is CASSLVRGNYEQYF. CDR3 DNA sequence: TGTGCCAGCAGCTTAGTAAGGGGAAACTACGAGCAGTACTTC.

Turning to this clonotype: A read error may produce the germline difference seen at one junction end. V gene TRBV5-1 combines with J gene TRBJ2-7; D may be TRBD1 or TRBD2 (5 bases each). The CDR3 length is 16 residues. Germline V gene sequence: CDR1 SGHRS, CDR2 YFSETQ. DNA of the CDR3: TGCGCCAGCACCCGCACCGCCGGGACGGGTTCCTCCGAGCAGTACTTC. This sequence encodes CASTRTAGTGSSEQYF.

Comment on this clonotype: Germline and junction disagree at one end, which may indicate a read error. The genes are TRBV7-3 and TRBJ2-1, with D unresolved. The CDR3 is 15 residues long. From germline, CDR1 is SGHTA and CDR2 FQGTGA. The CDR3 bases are TGTGCCAGCAGCTTAGCAGGCGCATACTACAACGAGCAGTTCTTC. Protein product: CASSLAGAYYNEQFF. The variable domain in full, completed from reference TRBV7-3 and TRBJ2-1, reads GAGVSQTPSNKVTEKGKYVELRCDPISGHTALYWYRQSLGQGPEFLIYFQGTGAADDSGLPNDRFFAVRPEGSVSTLKIQRTERGDSAVYLCASSLAGAYYNEQFFGPGTRLTVL.

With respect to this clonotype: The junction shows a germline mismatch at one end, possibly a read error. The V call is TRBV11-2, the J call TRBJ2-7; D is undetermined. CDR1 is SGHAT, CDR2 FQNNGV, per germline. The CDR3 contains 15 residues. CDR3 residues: CASSIGLEAPYELYF. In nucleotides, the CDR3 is TGTGCCAGCAGCATAGGCCTAGAAGCTCCCTACGAGCTGTACTTC.

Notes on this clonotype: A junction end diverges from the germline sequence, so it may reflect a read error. CDR3 in amino acids: CPSTRTAATGSYEQYF. CDR3 nucleotides: TGCCCCAGCACCCGAACCGCCGCGACAGGATCCTACGAGCAGTACTTC. V gene TRBV5-1 combines with J gene TRBJ2-7; perhaps TRBD1 as D (6 bases). Per germline, CDR1 SGHRS and CDR2 YFSETQ. The CDR3 has 16 amino acids.

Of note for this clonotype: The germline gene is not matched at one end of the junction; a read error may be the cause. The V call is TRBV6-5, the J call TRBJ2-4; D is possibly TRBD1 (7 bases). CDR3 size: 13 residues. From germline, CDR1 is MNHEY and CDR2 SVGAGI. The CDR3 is CAGGQGGKNTQYF. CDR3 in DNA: TGCGCCGGCGGTCAGGGGGGCAAAAACACTCAGTACTTC.

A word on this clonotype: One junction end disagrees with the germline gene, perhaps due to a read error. Here the CDR3 reads CASSVGSMTSGSSYKQYF. The CDR3 bases are TGTGCCAGCAGTGTGGGTTCCATGACTAGCGGGAGCTCCTACAAGCAGTACTTT. This chain joins TRBV2 and TRBJ2-7, with TRBD2 identical over 12 bases. The CDR3 runs to 18 residues. Germline V gene lookup returns CDR1 SNHLY and CDR2 FYNNEI.

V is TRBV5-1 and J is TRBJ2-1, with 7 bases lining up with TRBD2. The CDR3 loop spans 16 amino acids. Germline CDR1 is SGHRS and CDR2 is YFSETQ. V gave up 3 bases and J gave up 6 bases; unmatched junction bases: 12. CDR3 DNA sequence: TGCGCCAGCAGCTCAAGCACGACTAGCAGGAGCAATGAGCAGTTCTTC. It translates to CASSSSTTSRSNEQFF.

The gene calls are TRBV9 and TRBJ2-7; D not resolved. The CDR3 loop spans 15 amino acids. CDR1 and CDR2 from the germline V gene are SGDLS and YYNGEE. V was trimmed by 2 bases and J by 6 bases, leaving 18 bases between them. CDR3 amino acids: CASSVGRGTPSEQYF. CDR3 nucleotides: TGTGCCAGCAGCGTTGGGCGAGGAACCCCTAGCGAGCAGTACTTC.